Listed below are T cell receptor beta chains from one sample, sequenced in a study of identical twins. TCRdb reprocessed the 5' RACE reads with MiXCR, giving one entry per CDR3 protein. The table shows fewer than 350,000 distinct CDR3 sequences, with more than 6.5% occurring only once. Separately, the same data were catalogued under a study of yellow fever vaccine responses in identical twins.

The sample was memory (CD45RO+) T cells sorted from blood. The origin of the receptors is a woman younger than 35 in good health. CDR3s include the opening cysteine and the closing phenylalanine or tryptophan. A D gene is named only where the DNA matches it firmly. Not every row has a clone size; where given, it reads once, few, many or a size class.

v_gene,j_gene,abundance,d_gene,CDR3nt,CDR3aa
TRBV5-5,TRBJ2-3,few,NA,TGTGCCAGCAGCTCGGGGGTTTGGTCGGCAGATACGCAGTATTTT,CASSSGVWSADTQYF
TRBV29-1,TRBJ2-5,few,NA,TGCAGCGGACGAGGCCCAGGGTACCAAGAGACCCAGTACTTC,CSGRGPGYQETQYF
TRBV5-6,TRBJ2-2,NA,NA,TGTGCCAGCAGACCGACGGGGAGAGGAGGACTGTTTTTT,CASRPTGRGGLFF
TRBV20-1,TRBJ2-1,NA,NA,TGCAGTGCGAACAGGGCCGGTTCCTACAATGAGCAGTTCTTC,CSANRAGSYNEQFF
TRBV3-1,TRBJ2-1,NA,TRBD2,TGTGCCAGCAGCCAAGAATACGGGGGGGACTCCTACAATGAGCAGTTCTTC,CASSQEYGGDSYNEQFF
TRBV3-1,TRBJ1-1,few,NA,TGTGCCAGCAGCCAAGTTAACGTAGGTGAAGCTTTCTTT,CASSQVNVGEAFF
TRBV20-1,TRBJ1-5,many,NA,TGCAGTGCTGGCGTGGGGAGCAATCAGCCCCAGCATTTT,CSAGVGSNQPQHF
TRBV5-1,TRBJ2-7,many,NA,TGCGCCAGCAGCTTGGGTCAGGGATTGAGCTACGAGCAGTACTTC,CASSLGQGLSYEQYF
TRBV6-5,TRBJ1-6,NA,TRBD1,TGTGCCAGCAGTTACGGGGCAGGGGGGAATTCACCCCTCCACTTT,CASSYGAGGNSPLHF
TRBV7-8,TRBJ2-1,NA,TRBD2,TGTGCCAGCAGCGTTAGCGGGAAAAACAATGAGCAGTTCTTC,CASSVSGKNNEQFF
TRBV12-3/TRBV12-4,TRBJ1-4,many,TRBD1,TGTGCCAGCATGGTGACAGGGGGAGGAGAAAAACTGTTTTTT,CASMVTGGGEKLFF
TRBV5-1,TRBJ2-1,many,NA,TGCGCCAGCAGCTTGTACGTCAGCTCCTACAATGAGCAGTTCTTC,CASSLYVSSYNEQFF
TRBV9,TRBJ2-7,few,TRBD2,TGTGCCAGCAGCCTAGAAGGGGTAGCGGGCTACGAGCAGTACTTC,CASSLEGVAGYEQYF
TRBV5-1,TRBJ2-1,many,NA,TGCGCCAGCAGCTTGGGGCAGGGAGCCTACAATGAGCAGTTCTTC,CASSLGQGAYNEQFF
TRBV20-1,TRBJ1-1,few,NA,TGCAGTGTCAGGAAACAGGGTCTAAATGAAGCTTTCTTT,CSVRKQGLNEAFF
TRBV5-5,TRBJ2-1,NA,NA,TGTGCCAGCAGCCCAGTCGGACAGGGAGGGTCGCTGTTCTTC,CASSPVGQGGSLFF
TRBV5-1,TRBJ2-1,many,TRBD2,TGCGCCAGTGGAGTAGCGGGGTGGGATGAGCAGTTCTTC,CASGVAGWDEQFF
TRBV6-2/TRBV6-3,TRBJ2-5,few,NA,TGTGCCAGCGGAGGGCCGCGAGAGACCCAGTACTTC,CASGGPRETQYF
TRBV18,TRBJ2-1,NA,NA,TGTGCCAGCTCACACCCCAGAGACAATGAGCAGTTCTTC,CASSHPRDNEQFF
TRBV6-1,TRBJ1-2,many,TRBD1,TGTGCCAGCAGTGAAGCGCTACAGGGGACCTATGGCTACACCTTC,CASSEALQGTYGYTF
TRBV4-2,TRBJ1-1,NA,NA,TGTGCCAGCAGCCAAGATGAGGGAGCTCTCACTGAAGCTTTCTTT,CASSQDEGALTEAFF
TRBV5-1,TRBJ2-5,NA,TRBD1,TGCGCCAGCAGCCCCATCCCGGGACAGCGCCAAGAGACCCAGTACTTC,CASSPIPGQRQETQYF
TRBV20-1,TRBJ2-3,many,TRBD2,TGCAGTGCTAGCGGTAGACTAGCGGGTGCCACAGATACGCAGTATTTT,CSASGRLAGATDTQYF
TRBV3-1,TRBJ2-7,few,NA,TGTGCCAGCAGCCAAAACGGACGGGAGAAGTCCGAGCAGTACTTC,CASSQNGREKSEQYF
TRBV7-6,TRBJ2-5,many,NA,TGTGCCAGCAGCTTAGAACCGCCATGGGGAGGATTGGAGACCCAGTACTTC,CASSLEPPWGGLETQYF
TRBV3-1,TRBJ2-4,few,TRBD2,TGTGCCAGCAACCAAGGGACCGGGACTACCAAAAACATTCAGTACTTC,CASNQGTGTTKNIQYF
TRBV4-1,TRBJ1-6,many,NA,TGCGCCAGCAGCCGAATTTCTCATACAGGAGACCTATTCACACCCCTCCACTTT,CASSRISHTGDLFTPLHF
TRBV27,TRBJ2-1,few,NA,TGTGCCAGCAGTTTATCGAGGTGGACCTACAATGAGCAGTTCTTC,CASSLSRWTYNEQFF
TRBV7-2,TRBJ2-3,NA,TRBD2,TGTGCCAGCAGCTTAGGAGCTAGCGGGGGCACAGATACGCAGTATTTT,CASSLGASGGTDTQYF
TRBV20-1,TRBJ1-2,NA,NA,TGCAGTGCTAGAGATCTCAGGTCTGGCTACACCTTC,CSARDLRSGYTF
TRBV3-1,TRBJ2-5,many,NA,TGTGCCAGCAGCCAACGCGGGGAGGAGACCCAGTACTTC,CASSQRGEETQYF
TRBV5-1,TRBJ1-1,NA,TRBD1,TGCGCCAGCAGCCCGGACCCGGGACAGGGAAACACTGAAGCTTTCTTT,CASSPDPGQGNTEAFF
TRBV6-1,TRBJ2-5,NA,TRBD1,TGTGCCACGAAAAGGACAGGGTGGGTGACCCAGTACTTC,CATKRTGWVTQYF
TRBV20-1,TRBJ2-3,NA,NA,TGCAGCGACGTGGGTTCCCACTCGCCAGATACGCAGTATTTT,CSDVGSHSPDTQYF
TRBV11-2,TRBJ2-2,NA,TRBD2,TGTGCCAGCAGCCCCGGAGCGGGAGCTAACACCGGGGAGCTGTTTTTT,CASSPGAGANTGELFF
TRBV5-1,TRBJ2-1,many,NA,TGCGCCAGCAGCTTGGGACAGTTTTTCAATGAGCAGTTCTTC,CASSLGQFFNEQFF
TRBV15,TRBJ2-1,many,NA,TGTGCCACCTCCATGGGGTACAATGAGCAGTTCTTC,CATSMGYNEQFF
TRBV20-1,TRBJ2-1,NA,NA,TGCAGTGCTAGCGGGGGTCCGGGGACCTACAACGAGCAGTTCTTC,CSASGGPGTYNEQFF
TRBV4-1,TRBJ2-1,NA,NA,TGCGCCAGCAGCCAAGAAACCGGGACACCTTACAATGAGCAGTTCTTC,CASSQETGTPYNEQFF
TRBV28,TRBJ2-6,few,TRBD1,TGTGCCAGCAGTACCGGGACAGGGTTCGCTGGGGCCAACGTCCTGACTTTC,CASSTGTGFAGANVLTF
TRBV9,TRBJ2-5,few,TRBD1,TGTGCCAGCAGCGTAGCGGGACAGTTAAAAGAGACCCAGTACTTC,CASSVAGQLKETQYF
TRBV2,TRBJ2-7,many,TRBD1,TGTGCCAGCAGTGAGGTGGACAGGCTCTCCTACGAGCAGTACTTC,CASSEVDRLSYEQYF
TRBV24-1,TRBJ2-1,many,TRBD2,TGTGCCACCAGTTCTAGCGGGAGCTACCTCGGGGATGAGCAGTTCTTC,CATSSSGSYLGDEQFF
TRBV5-1,TRBJ2-1,NA,NA,TGCGCCAGCAGCTGGGAGGGGGAGGAGCAGTTCTTC,CASSWEGEEQFF
TRBV6-1,TRBJ1-5,NA,TRBD1,TGTGCCGGGTCCCGGACAGGGGAATATCAGCCTCAGCATTTT,CAGSRTGEYQPQHF
TRBV20-1,TRBJ1-2,NA,NA,TGCAGTGCTAGAGTAGAAGGAAGGGGTGGCTACACCTTC,CSARVEGRGGYTF
TRBV29-1,TRBJ2-1,many,NA,TGCAGCCTGGAGGGGGGGAGGGGTGATGAGCAGTTCTTC,CSLEGGRGDEQFF
TRBV13,TRBJ1-1,NA,NA,TGTGCCAGCAGCTTAGGCCGGGGTGAACGAACTGAAGCTTTCTTT,CASSLGRGERTEAFF
TRBV5-1,TRBJ2-3,many,NA,TGCGCCAGCAGGTCTAACGGAGGAGACACAGATACGCAGTATTTT,CASRSNGGDTDTQYF
TRBV11-2,TRBJ2-2,many,NA,TGTGCCAGCAGCTTCCCAGACACCGGGGAGCTGTTTTTT,CASSFPDTGELFF
TRBV12-3/TRBV12-4,TRBJ2-3,many,TRBD2,TGTGCCAGCAGTTCGGCGGGAGCCACGGCAGATACGCAGTATTTT,CASSSAGATADTQYF
TRBV19,TRBJ2-3,NA,NA,TGTGCCAGTAGTATATCCCCCACGACAGATACGCAGTATTTT,CASSISPTTDTQYF
TRBV10-3,TRBJ1-2,few,NA,TGTGCCATCAGGGGGGGCCGCGTACTCACGGGCTATGGCTACACCTTC,CAIRGGRVLTGYGYTF
TRBV18,TRBJ2-5,few,NA,TGTGCCAGCTCATACGGCGAGAACAGGATAAAAGAGACCCAGTACTTC,CASSYGENRIKETQYF
TRBV10-3,TRBJ2-3,few,TRBD2,TGTGCCATCACCCCTAGCGGGAGTCGAGATACGCAGTATTTT,CAITPSGSRDTQYF
TRBV7-6,TRBJ1-1,NA,NA,TGTGCCAGCAGCTTATACACCTGGGCGGACACTGAAGCTTTCTTT,CASSLYTWADTEAFF
TRBV5-6,TRBJ1-1,few,NA,TGTGCCAGCAGCTTTCCCCGAGACAGATCTTGGGACACTGAAGCTTTCTTT,CASSFPRDRSWDTEAFF
TRBV2,TRBJ1-5,many,NA,TGTGCCAGCAGTGGAACTACGGGGTTCCAGCCCCAGCATTTT,CASSGTTGFQPQHF
TRBV20-1,TRBJ1-1,few,NA,TGCAGTGCTAGAGATAGTTGGAGGTCAGATGAAGCTTTCTTT,CSARDSWRSDEAFF